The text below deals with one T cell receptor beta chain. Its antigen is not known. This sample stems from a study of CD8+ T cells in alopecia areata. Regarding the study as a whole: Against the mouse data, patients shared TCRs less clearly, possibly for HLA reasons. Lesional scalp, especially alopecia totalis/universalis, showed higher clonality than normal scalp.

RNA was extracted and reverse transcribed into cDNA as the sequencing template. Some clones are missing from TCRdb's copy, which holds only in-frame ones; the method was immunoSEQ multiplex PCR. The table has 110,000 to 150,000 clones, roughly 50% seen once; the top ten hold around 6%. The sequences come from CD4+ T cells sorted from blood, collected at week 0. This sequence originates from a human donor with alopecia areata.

CDR3 loop: CAISESYAGKLGYNEQFF. The CDR3, as DNA: TGTGCCATCAGTGAGTCCTACGCAGGGAAACTAGGGTACAATGAGCAGTTCTTC. V is TRBV10-3 and J is TRBJ2-1; tentatively, D is TRBD1 or TRBD2 (5 bases each). This CDR3 comprises 18 residues. Trimming pared 0 bases from V and 4 bases from J, leaving 19 bases between. Germline V lookup: CDR1 ENHRY, CDR2 SYGVKD.